The present TCR beta chain was sequenced within a study of OX40 agonist ivuxolimab in advanced cancers. The germline V gene has CDR1 SGHRS and CDR2 YFSETQ. CDR3 length: 15 residues. V lost 4 bases to trimming and J lost 8 bases, with 18 bases between them. Assay used: immunoSEQ multiplex PCR; TCRdb lists only in-frame clones, some missing. The sample includes tens of thousands of clones, about 95% seen only once; the top ten take 8.5% to 10%. The specimen was CD4+ or CD8+ T cells sorted from blood, collected in a trial of the OX40 agonist ivuxolimab. The receptor was isolated from an adult with an advanced solid tumor such as melanoma, head and neck, liver or kidney cancer. J is TRBJ2-2 and V is TRBV5-1; D is tentatively TRBD1 or TRBD2 (5 bases each). CDR3 protein: CASSPRDAASGELFF. CDR3 nucleotides: TGCGCCAGCAGCCCTAGGGACGCCGCGAGTGGGGAGCTGTTTTTT.